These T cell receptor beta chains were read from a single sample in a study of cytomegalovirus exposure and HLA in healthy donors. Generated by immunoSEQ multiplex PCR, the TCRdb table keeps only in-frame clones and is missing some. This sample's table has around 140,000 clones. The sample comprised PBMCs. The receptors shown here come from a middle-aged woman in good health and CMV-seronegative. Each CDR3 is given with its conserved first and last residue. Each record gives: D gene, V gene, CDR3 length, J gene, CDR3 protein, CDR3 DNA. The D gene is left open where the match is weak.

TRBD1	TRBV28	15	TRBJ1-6	CASGSPGQVDSPLHF	TGTGCCAGCGGATCACCGGGACAGGTAGATTCACCCCTCCACTTT
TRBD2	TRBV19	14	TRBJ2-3	CASTAGEYTDTQYF	TGTGCCAGTACGGCGGGGGAGTACACAGATACGCAGTATTTT
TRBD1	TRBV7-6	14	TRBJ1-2	CASSTGTGPYGYTF	TGTGCCAGCAGCACCGGGACAGGGCCCTATGGCTACACCTTC
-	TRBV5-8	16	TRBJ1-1	CASSRIMTGPRTEAFF	TGTGCCAGCAGCCGTATTATGACAGGCCCCCGCACTGAAGCTTTCTTT
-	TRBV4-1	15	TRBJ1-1	CASSHPPGRRTEAFF	TGCGCCAGCAGCCACCCTCCAGGGAGGAGGACTGAAGCTTTCTTT
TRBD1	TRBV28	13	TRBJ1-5	CAAGTGSNQPQHF	TGTGCCGCGGGGACAGGCAGCAATCAGCCCCAGCATTTT
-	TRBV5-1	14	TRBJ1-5	CASSPYEGNQPQHF	TGCGCCAGCAGCCCTTATGAGGGCAATCAGCCCCAGCATTTT
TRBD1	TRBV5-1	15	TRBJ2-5	CASSSGTGAGETQYF	TGCGCCAGCAGCTCCGGGACAGGGGCCGGAGAGACCCAGTACTTC
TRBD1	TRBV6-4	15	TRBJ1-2	CASSDSGTGGYGYTF	TGTGCCAGCAGTGACTCCGGGACAGGGGGCTATGGCTACACCTTC
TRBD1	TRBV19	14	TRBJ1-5	CASSIDRENQPQHF	TGTGCCAGTAGTATCGACAGGGAAAATCAGCCCCAGCATTTT
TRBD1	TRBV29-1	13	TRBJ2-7	CSVAGQGTYEQYF	TGCAGCGTCGCGGGACAGGGGACCTACGAGCAGTACTTC
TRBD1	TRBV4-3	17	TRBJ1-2	CASSQVTYGQAYYGYTF	TGCGCCAGCAGCCAAGTTACTTATGGACAGGCCTACTATGGCTACACCTTC
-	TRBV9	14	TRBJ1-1	CASSVGSRNTEAFF	TGTGCCAGCAGCGTAGGGAGTAGGAACACTGAAGCTTTCTTT
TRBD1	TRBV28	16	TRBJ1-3	CASTSSGQGSGNTIYF	TGTGCCAGCACCTCATCGGGACAGGGATCAGGAAACACCATATATTTT
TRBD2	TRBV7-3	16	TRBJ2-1	CASSLTGTSGVSEQFF	TGTGCCAGCAGCTTAACCGGGACTAGCGGGGTGAGTGAGCAGTTCTTC
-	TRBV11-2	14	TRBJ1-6	CASSFRQGPSPLHF	TGTGCCAGCAGCTTCCGGCAGGGTCCTTCACCCCTCCACTTT
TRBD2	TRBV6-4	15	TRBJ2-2	CASSESGGATGELFF	TGTGCCAGCAGTGAGAGCGGGGGGGCAACCGGGGAGCTGTTTTTT
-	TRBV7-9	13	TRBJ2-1	CASSFSTDNEQFF	TGTGCCAGCAGCTTTAGTACCGACAATGAGCAGTTCTTC
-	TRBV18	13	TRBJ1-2	CASSQEGSDGYTF	TGTGCCAGCTCACAGGAGGGTAGCGATGGCTACACCTTC
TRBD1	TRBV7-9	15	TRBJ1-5	CASTQGQKSNQPQHF	TGTGCCAGCACCCAGGGACAGAAAAGCAATCAGCCCCAGCATTTT
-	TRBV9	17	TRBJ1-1	CASSVDPAHRYETEAFF	TGTGCCAGCAGCGTAGACCCCGCCCACCGGTATGAAACTGAAGCTTTCTTT
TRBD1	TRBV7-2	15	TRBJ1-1	CASSFTGTGVTEAFF	TGTGCCAGCAGCTTTACCGGGACAGGGGTCACTGAAGCTTTCTTT
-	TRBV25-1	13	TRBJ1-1	CASSLSGNTEAFF	TGTGCCAGCAGTCTTTCCGGGAACACTGAAGCTTTCTTT